These 21 T cell receptor beta chains came from one sample sequenced in a study of T cells in Graves' hyperthyroidism and ophthalmopathy. Amplification targeted TCR beta CDR3 regions from RNA transcripts. The primer set for the first-round RT-PCR of the TCR CDR3 was HTBI. Each CDR3 protein is one row after TCRdb ran MiXCR on the multiplex PCR reads. The table lists fewer than 700,000 distinct CDR3 sequences, roughly 15% of them singletons, with 3.5% to 4% in the top ten. Sequences were obtained from blood. The receptors were gathered from a woman in her 30s with Graves' hyperthyroidism.

In this sample, this clonotype turned up many times. The chain links TRBV28 to TRBJ1-2, with a tentative D call TRBD1 (5 bases). Germline CDR1 is MDHEN and CDR2 is SYDVKM. Trimming stripped 5 bases from V and 3 bases from J, with 10 bases between. The CDR3 covers 13 residues. The CDR3 is CASSTGTDYGYTF. The CDR3, as DNA: TGTGCCAGCAGTACCGGGACGGACTATGGCTACACCTTC.

This clonotype was counted between two and nine times. V and J are TRBV28 and TRBJ2-2; 10 bases match TRBD2. With V trimmed by 3 bases and J by 5 bases, 3 bases remained unmatched. The germline CDR1 and CDR2 sequences are MDHEN and SYDVKM. This CDR3 region has 15 residues. The DNA of the CDR3 is TGTGCCAGCAGTTTTTCTAGCGGGAGTACCGGGGAGCTGTTTTTT. Its translation is CASSFSSGSTGELFF.

V usage is TRBV14 and J usage is TRBJ2-5, with D hard to call. The CDR3 loop spans 17 amino acids. Germline CDR1 is SGHDN and CDR2 is FVKESK. The V end lost 0 bases, the J end lost 2 bases, and 16 bases lay between the germline ends. CDR3: CASSQEKWVKGQETQYF. CDR3 DNA: TGTGCCAGCAGCCAAGAGAAGTGGGTAAAAGGTCAAGAGACCCAGTACTTC.

This clonotype was picked up many times. The V call is TRBV7-8, the J call TRBJ2-7, with TRBD2 as a possible D gene (5 bases). Looked up from germline, CDR1 is SGHVS and CDR2 is FQNEAQ. V lost 7 bases and J 0 bases, leaving 13 bases between the germline ends. The CDR3 sequence is 14 residues long. CDR3 region: CASTPGGGSYEQYF. CDR3 sequence (DNA): TGTGCCAGCACCCCTGGAGGCGGCTCCTACGAGCAGTACTTC.

There are many counts of this clonotype. The chain has TRBV5-6 and TRBJ1-1; D is ambiguous. In germline, CDR1 is SGHDT, CDR2 YYEEEE. V was cut by 0 bases and J by 3 bases, with 12 bases left in between. The CDR3 loop spans 15 amino acids. This chain's CDR3 is CASSLAGPGDTEAFF. For the CDR3, the DNA is TGTGCCAGCAGCTTGGCGGGTCCTGGGGACACTGAAGCTTTCTTT.

In its sample, this clonotype was seen many times. This sequence joins TRBV20-1 and TRBJ1-6; D possibly corresponds to TRBD1 (5 bases). This CDR3 has 17 amino acids. With 1 base removed from V and 5 bases from J, the gap between germline ends came to 18 bases. Per germline, CDR1 DFQATT and CDR2 SNEGSKA (reference sequence). Here the CDR3 DNA reads TGCAGTGCTAGAGTCAAAGTGATAGGGACGAATAATTCACCCCTCCACTTT. This sequence encodes CSARVKVIGTNNSPLHF.

At least ten counts were recorded for this clonotype. The chain joins TRBV27 to TRBJ2-3; weak D call: TRBD2 (5 bases). Germline V CDR1 and CDR2: MNHEY, SMNVEV (reference sequence). With 5 bases removed from V and 5 bases from J, the gap between germline ends came to 14 bases. This CDR3 comprises 14 residues. The CDR3, as DNA: TGTGCCAGCAGTCCCATGGAGGCGAGAGATACGCAGTATTTT. Its protein product is CASSPMEARDTQYF.

To note about this clonotype: This clone may be a read error of a much larger clone one base away. This chain connects TRBV6-2 or TRBV6-3 to TRBJ2-7; D is possibly TRBD2 (6 bases). Germline V lookup: CDR1 MNHEY, CDR2 SVGEGT. V was clipped by 4 bases and J by 9 bases, with 22 bases between them. The CDR3 sequence is 15 residues long. The CDR3 sequence: CASSCSRLFFSGQYF. Here the CDR3 DNA reads TGTGCCAGCAGTTGCTCGAGGTTATTTTTTAGCGGGCAGTACTTC.

About this clonotype itself: Since a much larger clone is just one base distant, this may be a read error. CDR3 DNA sequence: TGCGCCAGCAGCCAACCGGGACTAGCGGGAACTGATGAGCAGTTCTTC. Residues: CASSQPGLAGTDEQFF. The chain combines TRBV5-1 with TRBJ2-1, with 13 bases identical to TRBD2. Germline V gene data show CDR1 as SGHRS and CDR2 as YFSETQ. J gave up 8 bases and V 4 bases, and 9 bases lay outside the gene matches. The CDR3 has 16 amino acids.

This clonotype was recorded many times. V gene TRBV20-1 combines with J gene TRBJ2-5; TRBD2 matches 7 bases. The CDR3 has 13 residues. Trimming at V came to 5 bases and at J to 9 bases, leaving 12 bases not matched to a gene. In germline, CDR1 is DFQATT, CDR2 SNEGSKA (reference sequence). In nucleotides, the CDR3 is TGCAGTGCTGGGGGGGGGACGGGAAGGGCCCAGTACTTC. It codes for CSAGGGTGRAQYF.

V gene TRBV10-2 combines with J gene TRBJ1-5; a weak D match, TRBD1 (5 bases). The CDR3 length is 18 residues. The germline V gene encodes CDR1 WSHSY and CDR2 SAAADI. Trimming pared 3 bases from V and 0 bases from J, leaving 18 bases between. The CDR3 DNA sequence: TGCGCCAGCAGTGAAGCCAGGGTACGATACAATAGCAATCAGCCCCAGCATTTT. It encodes CASSEARVRYNSNQPQHF.

This clonotype was seen more than once but under ten times. The CDR3 sequence is CASSERRTSPNEKLFF. In nucleotides, the CDR3 is TGTGCCAGCAGTGAAAGGAGGACGTCTCCAAATGAAAAACTGTTTTTT. The V gene is TRBV25-1, the J gene TRBJ1-4, with D uncertain. Trimming left V 2 bases short and J 5 bases short, with 15 bases between. The CDR3 has 16 amino acids. Germline V gene data show CDR1 as MGHDK and CDR2 as SYGVNS.

The V and J genes are TRBV18 and TRBJ2-2; unclear D gene. V gave up 2 bases and J gave up 4 bases, with 11 bases separating them. Germline CDR1 is KGHSH and CDR2 is LQKENI. This CDR3 is built from 15 residues. The CDR3 DNA sequence: TGTGCCAGCTCACCATTTATCGGGCTCACCGGGGAGCTGTTTTTT. Its protein is CASSPFIGLTGELFF.

This clonotype has at least ten counts. The chain employs TRBV2 and TRBJ2-5; TRBD2 might be the D (6 bases). This CDR3 comprises 14 residues. CDR1 is SNHLY, CDR2 FYNNEI, per germline. Deletions cut 3 bases from V and 7 bases from J, with 15 bases between. The CDR3 DNA reads TGTGCCAGCAGTGAGGGAGTAGCGGCCCCGACCCAGTACTTC. Translating gives CASSEGVAAPTQYF.

This clonotype has just a few counts. This sequence joins TRBV20-1 and TRBJ1-5; no clear D gene. Germline V gene data show CDR1 as DFQATT and CDR2 as SNEGSKA (reference sequence). This CDR3 spans 15 amino acids. Trimming cost V 0 bases and J 0 bases, with 9 bases left between them. In DNA form, the CDR3 reads TGCAGTGCTAGAGATGCGACCTATAGCAATCAGCCCCAGCATTTT. Encoded protein: CSARDATYSNQPQHF.

This clonotype was seen a few times. J is TRBJ2-1 and V is TRBV6-1; a weak D match, TRBD1 (6 bases). Germline loops: CDR1 MNHNS, CDR2 SASEGT. The CDR3 loop spans 15 amino acids. Trimming took off 2 bases at V and 7 bases at J, with 15 bases between the two ends. The CDR3 sequence is CASSETGSPANEQFF. The CDR3 DNA reads TGTGCCAGCAGTGAAACAGGGTCTCCTGCAAATGAGCAGTTCTTC.

This clonotype was recorded a few times. A much more abundant neighbour one base away suggests this may be a read error. The chain carries TRBV3-1 and TRBJ1-2, with D uncertain. This CDR3 is 12 amino acids long. Germline CDR1 and CDR2: LGHDT and YNNKEL (reference sequence). The CDR3 here is CASSYSTDGCTF. The CDR3 DNA is TGTGCCAGCAGCTACTCGACGGATGGCTGCACCTTC.

The chain carries TRBV5-5 and TRBJ2-1, with 7 bases that match TRBD1. The CDR3 sequence is 17 residues long. CDR1 is SGHKS, CDR2 YYEKEE, per germline (reference sequence). With 0 bases clipped from V and 0 bases from J, the junction kept 6 bases outside the gene matches. The CDR3 DNA is TGTGCCAGCAGCTTGGGGGTGACAGGGAGCTCCTACAATGAGCAGTTCTTC. Its translation: CASSLGVTGSSYNEQFF.

The chain uses TRBV14 and TRBJ1-1; D perhaps matches TRBD1 (6 bases). The length of the CDR3 is 16 residues. The V end was cut by 0 bases, the J end by 1 base, with 12 bases between. The germline V gene encodes CDR1 SGHDN and CDR2 FVKESK. This chain's CDR3 is CASSQEGQGANTEAFF. DNA of the CDR3: TGTGCCAGCAGCCAAGAGGGACAAGGGGCGAACACTGAAGCTTTCTTT.

This clonotype was found a few times. The gene calls are TRBV19 and TRBJ2-1, with D perhaps TRBD1 (5 bases). Trimming took 3 bases from V and 5 from J, leaving 8 bases between them. This CDR3 spans 13 amino acids. From germline, CDR1 is LNHDA and CDR2 SQIVND (reference sequence). DNA for the CDR3: TGTGCCAGTAGTATTTGGGGCGACAATGAGCAGTTCTTC. It codes for CASSIWGDNEQFF.

The rearrangement joins TRBV5-1 to TRBJ2-7; either TRBD1 or TRBD2 may supply D (5 bases each). V lost 5 bases, J lost 3 bases, and 12 bases lay in between. Per the germline V gene, CDR1 is SGHRS and CDR2 is YFSETQ. CDR3 size: 13 residues. The CDR3 bases are TGCGCCAGCAGGGGGACGTACGGCTACGAGCAGTACTTC. This translates into CASRGTYGYEQYF.